These 10 T cell receptor beta chains were sequenced from one sample in a study of T cell responses to AZD1222 COVID-19 vaccine. Clones were sequenced by immunoSEQ multiplex PCR, and TCRdb holds only the in-frame ones, with some missing. The sample includes 80,000 to 130,000 clones, around 90% of them seen just once. The specimen was peripheral blood, collected on day 0 of AZD1222 vaccination. The origin of the receptors is an adult in good health.

The chain is built from TRBV10-3 and TRBJ2-3; maybe TRBD1 (6 bases). CDR1 and CDR2 (germline): ENHRY, SYGVKD. This CDR3 comprises 12 residues. The germline V and J ends were trimmed by 9 bases and 6 bases, with 13 bases remaining between them. Written as DNA, the CDR3 is TGTGCCATACAGGGCCGCGGGGATACGCAGTATTTT. Its protein product is CAIQGRGDTQYF.

This clone came up once. This rearrangement joins TRBV11-3 to TRBJ1-1; 9 bases line up with TRBD1. CDR3 size: 15 residues. The germline V gene has CDR1 SGHNT and CDR2 YENEEA. J lost 1 base, V lost 3 bases, and 3 bases had no gene match. The CDR3 spells CASSFGQGTNTEAFF. The CDR3 DNA is TGTGCCAGCAGCTTTGGACAGGGGACGAACACTGAAGCTTTCTTT.

This chain links TRBV7-9 with TRBJ2-7; D is possibly TRBD1 (6 bases). Germline V CDR1 and CDR2: SEHNR, FQNEAQ (reference sequence). This CDR3 contains 14 residues. V was cut by 5 bases and J by 3 bases, with 14 bases left in between. This chain's CDR3 is CASSPQGRSYEQYF. The CDR3 DNA reads as TGTGCCAGCAGCCCACAGGGACGGAGCTACGAGCAGTACTTC.

This chain links TRBV2 with TRBJ1-4; D perhaps matches TRBD1 (6 bases). The germline gives CDR1 SNHLY, CDR2 FYNNEI. Trimming took off 5 bases at V and 5 bases at J, with 12 bases between the two ends. This CDR3 contains 14 residues. CDR3 sequence: CASSKQGRNEKLFF. CDR3 nucleotide sequence: TGTGCCAGCAGTAAACAGGGCCGAAATGAAAAACTGTTTTTT.

The V gene is TRBV9, the J gene TRBJ1-1; 9 bases are a match to TRBD1. There are 17 residues in the CDR3. V gave up 3 bases and J gave up 3 bases; unmatched junction bases: 12. Germline CDR1 reads SGDLS; CDR2 reads YYNGEE. CDR3 protein: CASSGHRDRAWDTEAFF. The DNA of the CDR3 is TGTGCCAGCAGCGGACACCGGGACAGGGCCTGGGACACTGAAGCTTTCTTT.

The rearrangement joins TRBV5-6 to TRBJ2-2; D uncertain. V was pared by 0 bases and J by 2 bases, with 11 bases between. The CDR3 spans 16 residues. Germline V CDR1 and CDR2: SGHDT, YYEEEE. The DNA for the CDR3 is TGTGCCAGCAGCTTGGAAGATCTACCTAACACCGGGGAGCTGTTTTTT. Translating it yields CASSLEDLPNTGELFF. Drawing the rest from reference TRBV5-6 and TRBJ2-2, the complete variable domain is DAGVTQSPTHLIKTRGQQVTLRCSPKSGHDTVSWYQQALGQGPQFIFQYYEEEERQRGNFPDRFSGHQFPNYSSELNVNALLLGDSALYLCASSLEDLPNTGELFFGEGSRLTVL.

V usage is TRBV4-2 and J usage is TRBJ2-1; 9 bases fit TRBD2. V gave up 1 base and J gave up 10 bases; unmatched junction bases: 5. The CDR3 loop spans 14 amino acids. Germline lookup yields CDR1 LGHNA and CDR2 YNFKEQ. The CDR3 reads CASSQVTSGPEQFF. Written as DNA, the CDR3 is TGTGCCAGCAGCCAAGTGACTAGCGGACCCGAGCAGTTCTTC.

The genes are TRBV27 and TRBJ1-2; D call uncertain. Germline CDR1 and CDR2: MNHEY and SMNVEV (reference sequence). The CDR3 totals 14 residues. Trimming stripped 7 bases from V and 7 bases from J, with 19 bases between. CDR3 coding DNA: TGTGCCAGCACCCCCGCGGGCGGGGATGGTGGCTACACCTTC. Its translation: CASTPAGGDGGYTF.

This clone was observed a handful of times. V gene TRBV2 combines with J gene TRBJ1-3; D might be TRBD1 (5 bases). The CDR3 is 12 amino acids. Trimming left V 5 bases short and J 6 bases short, with 8 bases between. Germline V gene data show CDR1 as SNHLY and CDR2 as FYNNEI. This chain's CDR3 is CASSQGQNTIYF. The CDR3 bases are TGTGCCAGCAGTCAGGGTCAAAACACCATATATTTT.

The chain uses TRBV6-1 and TRBJ2-7; a possible D gene is TRBD1 (5 bases). Germline V gene data show CDR1 as MNHNS and CDR2 as SASEGT. Trimming cost V 3 bases and J 5 bases, with 17 bases left between them. CDR3 length: 15 residues. The CDR3 here is CASSESRLKGDEQYF. The CDR3 DNA is TGTGCCAGCAGTGAGTCGAGGTTAAAAGGGGACGAGCAGTACTTC.